The 8 T cell receptor beta chains reported below all come from one sample, sequenced in a study of control samples from healthy donors and cancer patients. Assay used: immunoSEQ multiplex PCR; TCRdb lists only in-frame clones, some missing. Altogether about 120,000 clones are present, about 88% being singletons, with the ten largest covering over 2%. Sequenced sample: blood. The receptors were gathered from a woman aged 70-85 years in good health.

J is TRBJ1-2 and V is TRBV7-9, with 7 nucleotides matching TRBD1. J gave up 5 bases and V 8 bases, and 5 bases lay outside the gene matches. The CDR3 totals 12 residues. Per germline, CDR1 SEHNR and CDR2 FQNEAQ (reference sequence). The CDR3 sequence is CASDQGGYGYTF. In DNA form, the CDR3 reads TGTGCCAGCGATCAGGGGGGGTATGGCTACACCTTC.

The gene calls are TRBV4-2 and TRBJ2-2, with TRBD2 matching over 12 bases. Germline assignment: CDR1 LGHNA and CDR2 YNFKEQ. The CDR3 sequence is 17 residues long. Losses at the gene ends were 0 bases for V and 6 bases for J; bases not matched to a gene: 5. CDR3 DNA sequence: TGTGCCAGCAGCCAAGATGTCCTAGCGGGGGGGGCCGGGGAGCTGTTTTTT. Amino acid sequence: CASSQDVLAGGAGELFF.

A single count supports this clone. The chain is built from TRBV9 and TRBJ1-3; D not certain. Germline V CDR1 and CDR2: SGDLS, YYNGEE. With 0 bases removed from V and 2 bases from J, the gap between germline ends came to 12 bases. CDR3 length: 16 amino acids. CDR3 protein: CASSVEGGSTGNTIYF. The CDR3 DNA reads TGTGCCAGCAGCGTAGAGGGCGGGAGTACTGGAAACACCATATATTTT.

The chain carries TRBV7-9 and TRBJ1-2; a possible D gene is TRBD1 (6 bases). CDR1 is SEHNR and CDR2 is FQNEAQ in the germline V gene (reference sequence). The CDR3 consists of 15 residues. V lost 0 bases and J lost 6, with 14 bases in between. The CDR3 loop reads CASSLADRVSHGYTF. CDR3 nucleotide sequence: TGTGCCAGCAGCTTAGCGGACAGAGTTAGCCATGGCTACACCTTC.

J is TRBJ2-5 and V is TRBV3-1 (or the pseudogene TRBV3-2); 7 bases line up with TRBD2. This CDR3 comprises 15 residues. The V and J ends lost 4 bases and 0 bases, in that order; junction bases with no gene match: 5. Germline V gene sequence: CDR1 LGHDT, CDR2 YNNKEL (reference sequence). The CDR3 sequence is CASSPSGTNQETQYF. In DNA form, the CDR3 reads TGTGCCAGCAGCCCGAGCGGGACTAACCAAGAGACCCAGTACTTC.

This clone showed up just once. Written as DNA, the CDR3 is TGTGCCAGCAGCAGACAGGGGAATAGCAATCAGCCCCAGCATTTT. Its translation is CASSRQGNSNQPQHF. J is TRBJ1-5 and V is TRBV5-5, with 8 bases identical to TRBD1. The CDR3 loop spans 15 amino acids. The V and J ends lost 4 bases and 0 bases, in that order; junction bases with no gene match: 3. The germline CDR1 and CDR2 sequences are SGHKS and YYEKEE (reference sequence).

This clone was found once. V gene TRBV5-5 combines with J gene TRBJ1-1; D unresolved. Between the trimmed V and J ends, which lost 0 bases and 3 bases, there was a span of 15 bases. The germline CDR1 and CDR2 sequences are SGHKS and YYEKEE (reference sequence). The CDR3 length is 16 residues. The CDR3 nucleotides read TGTGCCAGCAGCTTGGACAGACCCGCCGGGGACACTGAAGCTTTCTTT. Its protein product is CASSLDRPAGDTEAFF.

This clone was detected once. This sequence joins TRBV6-5 and TRBJ1-2; 8 positions agree with TRBD1. This CDR3 comprises 14 residues. Unmatched junction bases numbered 9, after V lost 5 bases and J lost 7 bases. Germline V lookup: CDR1 MNHEY, CDR2 SVGAGI. For the CDR3, the DNA is TGTGCCAGCAGTCCCGCCGGACAGGGAGGTGGCTACACCTTC. This sequence encodes CASSPAGQGGGYTF.